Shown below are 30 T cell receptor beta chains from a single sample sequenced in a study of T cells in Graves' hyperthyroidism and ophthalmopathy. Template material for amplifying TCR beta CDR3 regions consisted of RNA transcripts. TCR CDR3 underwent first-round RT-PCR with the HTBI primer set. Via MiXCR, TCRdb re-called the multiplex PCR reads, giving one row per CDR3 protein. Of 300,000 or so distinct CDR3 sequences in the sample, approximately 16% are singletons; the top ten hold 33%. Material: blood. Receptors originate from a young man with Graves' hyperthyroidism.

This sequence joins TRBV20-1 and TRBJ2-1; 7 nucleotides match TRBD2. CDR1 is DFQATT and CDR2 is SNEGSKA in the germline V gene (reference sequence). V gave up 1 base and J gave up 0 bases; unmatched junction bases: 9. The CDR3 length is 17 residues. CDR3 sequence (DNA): TGCAGTGCTAGAGGGCTAGCGGTCGGATCCTCCTACAATGAGCAGTTCTTC. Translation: CSARGLAVGSSYNEQFF.

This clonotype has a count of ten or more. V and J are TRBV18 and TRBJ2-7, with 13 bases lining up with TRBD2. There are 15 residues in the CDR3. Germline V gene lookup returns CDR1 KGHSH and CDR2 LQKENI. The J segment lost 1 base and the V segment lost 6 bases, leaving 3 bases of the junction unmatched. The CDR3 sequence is CASSPGLAGSYEQYF. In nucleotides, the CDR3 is TGTGCCAGCTCGCCGGGACTAGCGGGGTCCTACGAGCAGTACTTC.

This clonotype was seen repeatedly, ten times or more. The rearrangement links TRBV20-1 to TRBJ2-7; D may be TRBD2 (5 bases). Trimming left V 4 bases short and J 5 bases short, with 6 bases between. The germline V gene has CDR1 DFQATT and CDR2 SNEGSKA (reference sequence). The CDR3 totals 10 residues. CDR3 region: CSATGNEQYF. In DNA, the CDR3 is TGCAGTGCTACGGGGAACGAGCAGTACTTC.

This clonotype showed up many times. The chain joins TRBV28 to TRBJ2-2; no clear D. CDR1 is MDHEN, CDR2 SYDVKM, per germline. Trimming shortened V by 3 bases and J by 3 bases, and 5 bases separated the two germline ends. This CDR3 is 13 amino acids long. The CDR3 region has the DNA TGTGCCAGCAGTTTCCTCTACACCGGGGAGCTGTTTTTT. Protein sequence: CASSFLYTGELFF.

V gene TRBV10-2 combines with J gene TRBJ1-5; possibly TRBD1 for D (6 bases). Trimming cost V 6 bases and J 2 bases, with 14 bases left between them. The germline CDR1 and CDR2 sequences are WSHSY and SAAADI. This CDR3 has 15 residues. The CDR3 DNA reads TGCGCCAGCAGATCCGGGGGCAGGGGCAATCAGCCCCAGCATTTT. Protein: CASRSGGRGNQPQHF.

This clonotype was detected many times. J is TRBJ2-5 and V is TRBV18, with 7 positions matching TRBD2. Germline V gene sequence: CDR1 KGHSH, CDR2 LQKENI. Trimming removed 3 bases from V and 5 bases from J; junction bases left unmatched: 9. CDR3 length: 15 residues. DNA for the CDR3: TGTGCCAGCTCACCTCGGGAGGCTCAAGGCGAGACCCAGTACTTC. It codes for CASSPREAQGETQYF.

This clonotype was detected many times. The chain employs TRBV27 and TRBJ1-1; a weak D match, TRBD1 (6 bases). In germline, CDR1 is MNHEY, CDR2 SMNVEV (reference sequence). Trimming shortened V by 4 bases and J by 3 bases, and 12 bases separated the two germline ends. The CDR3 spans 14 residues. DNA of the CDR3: TGTGCCAGCAGTTGGTCGGGGGGCGACACTGAAGCTTTCTTT. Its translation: CASSWSGGDTEAFF.

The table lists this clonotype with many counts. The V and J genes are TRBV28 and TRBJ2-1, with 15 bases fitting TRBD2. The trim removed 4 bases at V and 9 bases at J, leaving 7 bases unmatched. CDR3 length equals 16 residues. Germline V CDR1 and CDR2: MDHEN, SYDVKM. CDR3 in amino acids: CASSSPGLAGGAEQFF. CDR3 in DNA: TGTGCCAGCAGTTCCCCAGGACTAGCGGGAGGGGCTGAGCAGTTCTTC.

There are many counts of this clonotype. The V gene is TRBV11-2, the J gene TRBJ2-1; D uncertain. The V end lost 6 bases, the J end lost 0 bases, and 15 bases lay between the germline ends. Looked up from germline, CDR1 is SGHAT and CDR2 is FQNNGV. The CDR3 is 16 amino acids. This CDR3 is CASRVGTRSSYNEQFF. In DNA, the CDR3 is TGTGCCAGCAGGGTCGGTACCAGGAGCTCCTACAATGAGCAGTTCTTC.

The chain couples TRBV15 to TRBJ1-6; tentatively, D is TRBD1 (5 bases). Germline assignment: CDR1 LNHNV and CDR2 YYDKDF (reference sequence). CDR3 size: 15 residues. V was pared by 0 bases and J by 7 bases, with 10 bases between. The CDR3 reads CATSRDPRGNSPLHF. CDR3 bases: TGTGCCACCAGCAGAGATCCCCGGGGGAATTCACCCCTCCACTTT.

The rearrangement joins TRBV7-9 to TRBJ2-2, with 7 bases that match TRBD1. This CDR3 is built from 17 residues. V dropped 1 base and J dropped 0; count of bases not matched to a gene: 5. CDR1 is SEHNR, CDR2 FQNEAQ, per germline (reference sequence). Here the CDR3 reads CASSLGSGTANTGELFF. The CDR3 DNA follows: TGTGCCAGCAGCTTAGGATCTGGGACAGCGAACACCGGGGAGCTGTTTTTT.

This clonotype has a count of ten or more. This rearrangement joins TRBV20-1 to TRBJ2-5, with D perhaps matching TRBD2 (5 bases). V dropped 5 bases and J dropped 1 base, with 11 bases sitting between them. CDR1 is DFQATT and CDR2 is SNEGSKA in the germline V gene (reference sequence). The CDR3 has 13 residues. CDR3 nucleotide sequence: TGCAGTGCTCAGGACTCGGTCCAAGAGACCCAGTACTTC. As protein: CSAQDSVQETQYF.

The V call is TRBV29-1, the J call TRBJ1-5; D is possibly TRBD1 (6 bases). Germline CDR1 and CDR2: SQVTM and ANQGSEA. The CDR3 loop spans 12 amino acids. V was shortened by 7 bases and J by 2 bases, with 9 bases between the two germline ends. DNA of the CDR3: TGCAGCGCTGGGGGCGGCAATCAGCCCCAGCATTTT. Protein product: CSAGGGNQPQHF.

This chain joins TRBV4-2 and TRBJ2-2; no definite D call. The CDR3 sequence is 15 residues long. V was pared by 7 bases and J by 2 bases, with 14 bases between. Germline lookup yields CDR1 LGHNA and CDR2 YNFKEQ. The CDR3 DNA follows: TGTGCCAGCACCGATCCGGGCCTCAACACCGGGGAGCTGTTTTTT. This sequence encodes CASTDPGLNTGELFF.

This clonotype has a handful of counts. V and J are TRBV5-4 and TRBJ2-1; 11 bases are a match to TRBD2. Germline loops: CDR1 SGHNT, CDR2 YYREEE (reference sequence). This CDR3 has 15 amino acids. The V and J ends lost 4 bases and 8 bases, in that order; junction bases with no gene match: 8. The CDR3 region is CASSALAGVWDEQFF. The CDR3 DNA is TGTGCCAGCAGCGCACTAGCGGGAGTGTGGGATGAGCAGTTCTTC. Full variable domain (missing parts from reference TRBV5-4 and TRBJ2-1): ETGVTQSPTHLIKTRGQQVTLRCSSQSGHNTVSWYQQALGQGPQFIFQYYREEENGRGNFPPRFSGLQFPNYSSELNVNALELDDSALYLCASSALAGVWDEQFFGPGTRLTVL.

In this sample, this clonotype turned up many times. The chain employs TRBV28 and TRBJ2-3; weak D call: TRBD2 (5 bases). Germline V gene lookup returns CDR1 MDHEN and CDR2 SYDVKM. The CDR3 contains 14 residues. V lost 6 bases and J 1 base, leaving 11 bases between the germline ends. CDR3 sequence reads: CASSLAGGTDTQYF. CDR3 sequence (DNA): TGTGCCAGCAGCTTAGCCGGGGGCACAGATACGCAGTATTTT. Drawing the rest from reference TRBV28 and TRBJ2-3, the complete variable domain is DVKVTQSSRYLVKRTGEKVFLECVQDMDHENMFWYRQDPGLGLRLIYFSYDVKMKEKGDIPEGYSVSREKKERFSLILESASTNQTSMYLCASSLAGGTDTQYFGPGTRLTVL.

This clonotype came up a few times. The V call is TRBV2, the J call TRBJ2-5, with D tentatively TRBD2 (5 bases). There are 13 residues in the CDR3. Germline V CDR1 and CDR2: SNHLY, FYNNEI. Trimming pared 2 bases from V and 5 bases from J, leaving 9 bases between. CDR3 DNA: TGTGCCAGCAGTGAAAGGCAGCGGGAGACCCAGTACTTC. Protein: CASSERQRETQYF.

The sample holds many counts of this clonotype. The CDR3 DNA is TGTGCCAGCACCCCAGGGGGCAGCCAAGAGACCCAGTACTTC. Protein sequence: CASTPGGSQETQYF. The V call is TRBV12-3 or TRBV12-4, the J call TRBJ2-5; TRBD1 agrees at 8 bases. V lost 7 bases and J lost 1; bases outside the gene matches: 5. The CDR3 sequence is 14 residues long.

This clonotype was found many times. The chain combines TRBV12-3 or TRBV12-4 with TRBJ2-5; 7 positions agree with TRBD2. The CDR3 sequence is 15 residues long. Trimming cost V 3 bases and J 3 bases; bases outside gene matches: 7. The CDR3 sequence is CASSFVWGGKETQYF. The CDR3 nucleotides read TGTGCCAGCAGTTTCGTCTGGGGGGGGAAAGAGACCCAGTACTTC.

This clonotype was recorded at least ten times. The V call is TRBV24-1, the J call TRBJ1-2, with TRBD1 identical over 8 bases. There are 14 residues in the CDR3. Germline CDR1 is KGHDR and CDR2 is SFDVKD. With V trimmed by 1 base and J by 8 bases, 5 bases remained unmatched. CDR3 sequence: CATSDFSDRVGYTF. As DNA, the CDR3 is TGTGCCACCAGTGATTTCTCGGACAGGGTCGGCTACACCTTC.

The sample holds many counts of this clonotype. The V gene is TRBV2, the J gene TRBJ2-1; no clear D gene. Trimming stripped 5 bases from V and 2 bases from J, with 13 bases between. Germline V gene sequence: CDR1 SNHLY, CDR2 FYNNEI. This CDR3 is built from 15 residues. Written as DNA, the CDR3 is TGTGCCAGCAGTCAAGAGATTCCTCCCTACAATGAGCAGTTCTTC. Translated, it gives CASSQEIPPYNEQFF. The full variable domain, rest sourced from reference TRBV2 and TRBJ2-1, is EPEVTQTPSHQVTQMGQEVILRCVPISNHLYFYWYRQILGQKVEFLVSFYNNEISEKSEIFDDQFSVERPDGSNFTLKIRSTKLEDSAMYFCASSQEIPPYNEQFFGPGTRLTVL.

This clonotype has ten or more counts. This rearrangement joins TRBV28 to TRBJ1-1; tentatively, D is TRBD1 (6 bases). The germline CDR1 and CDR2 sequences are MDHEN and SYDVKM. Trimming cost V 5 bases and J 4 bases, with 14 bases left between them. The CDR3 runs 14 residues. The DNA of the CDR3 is TGTGCCAGCAGTCGACACAGGGCGAGCACTGAAGCTTTCTTT. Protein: CASSRHRASTEAFF. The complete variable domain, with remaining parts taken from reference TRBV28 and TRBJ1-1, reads DVKVTQSSRYLVKRTGEKVFLECVQDMDHENMFWYRQDPGLGLRLIYFSYDVKMKEKGDIPEGYSVSREKKERFSLILESASTNQTSMYLCASSRHRASTEAFFGQGTRLTVV.

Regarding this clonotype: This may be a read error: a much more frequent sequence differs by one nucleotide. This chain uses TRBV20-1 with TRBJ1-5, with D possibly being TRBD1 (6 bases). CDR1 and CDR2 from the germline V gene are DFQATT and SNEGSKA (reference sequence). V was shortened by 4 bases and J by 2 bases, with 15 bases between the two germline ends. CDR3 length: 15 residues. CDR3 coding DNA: TGCAGTGCTACCCTGCTGGGGGCTGGCAATCAGCCCCAGCATTTT. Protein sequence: CSATLLGAGNQPQHF.

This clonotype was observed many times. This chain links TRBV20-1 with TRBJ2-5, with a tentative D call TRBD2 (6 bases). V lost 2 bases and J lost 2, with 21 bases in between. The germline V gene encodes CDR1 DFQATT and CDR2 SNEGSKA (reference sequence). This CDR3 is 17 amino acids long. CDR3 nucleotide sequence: TGCAGTGCTAGATCAGGACTCCAAGGGACTTTTCAAGAGACCCAGTACTTC. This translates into CSARSGLQGTFQETQYF.

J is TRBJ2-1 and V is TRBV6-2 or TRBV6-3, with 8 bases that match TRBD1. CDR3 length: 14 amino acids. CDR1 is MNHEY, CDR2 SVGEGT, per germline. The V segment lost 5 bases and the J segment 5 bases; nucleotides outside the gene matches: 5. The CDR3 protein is CASSLQGGHNEQFF. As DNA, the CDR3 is TGTGCCAGCAGTCTACAGGGGGGTCACAATGAGCAGTTCTTC.

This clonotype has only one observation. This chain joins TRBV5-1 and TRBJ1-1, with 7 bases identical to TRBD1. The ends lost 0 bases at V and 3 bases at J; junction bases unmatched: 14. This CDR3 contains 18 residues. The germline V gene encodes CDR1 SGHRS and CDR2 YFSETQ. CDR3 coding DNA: TGCGCCAGCAGCTTGGCGGGCAGGGGGTTGTTTCAAGACACTGAAGCTTTCTTT. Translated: CASSLAGRGLFQDTEAFF.

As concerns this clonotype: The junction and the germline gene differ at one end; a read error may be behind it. The CDR3 coding sequence is TGTGCCTGGAGGGACTACACTAAAGCTTTCTTT. This codes for CAWRDYTKAFF. The chain joins TRBV30 to TRBJ1-1; no clear D. Per the germline V gene, CDR1 is GTSNPN and CDR2 is SVGIG (reference sequence). The CDR3 is 11 amino acids.

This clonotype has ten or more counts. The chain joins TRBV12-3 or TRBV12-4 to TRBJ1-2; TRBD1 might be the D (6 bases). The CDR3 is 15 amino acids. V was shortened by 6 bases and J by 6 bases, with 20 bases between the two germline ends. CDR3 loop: CASSLQGSAVDGYTF. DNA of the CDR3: TGTGCCAGCAGCCTACAGGGATCGGCAGTAGATGGCTACACCTTC.

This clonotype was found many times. CDR3 sequence (DNA): TGTGCCAGCTCACCAGGGGGGATAAGCACTGAAGCTTTCTTT. Amino acids: CASSPGGISTEAFF. The rearrangement joins TRBV18 to TRBJ1-1; TRBD1 might be the D (5 bases). With 2 bases removed from V and 4 bases from J, the gap between germline ends came to 11 bases. The CDR3 consists of 14 residues. CDR1 and CDR2 (germline): KGHSH, LQKENI.

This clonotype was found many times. CDR3 in amino acids: CSAREDSGSSYNEQFF. The CDR3 bases are TGCAGTGCTAGAGAGGATAGCGGGAGCTCCTACAATGAGCAGTTCTTC. V usage is TRBV20-1 and J usage is TRBJ2-1; 9 bases match TRBD2. Looked up from germline, CDR1 is DFQATT and CDR2 is SNEGSKA (reference sequence). The CDR3 is 16 residues long. V was clipped by 0 bases and J by 0 bases; unmatched bases: 3.